The next 15 T cell receptor beta chains were all read from a single sample in a study of blood T cells in healthy people across ages. Combining a sample-barcoded 5' primer with a J-beta primer mix, a second PCR ran for about 6 to 12 cycles. TCRdb independently ran MiXCR on the 5' RACE reads; one entry per CDR3 protein. The data show over 550,000 distinct CDR3 sequences, with roughly 31% seen just once and 15% to 18% held by the top ten. Sample: blood. Receptors were obtained from an elderly woman in good health.

The chain uses TRBV5-1 and TRBJ2-3; 9 positions agree with TRBD2. This CDR3 spans 17 amino acids. V gave up 0 bases and J gave up 5 bases; unmatched junction bases: 10. Germline V gives CDR1 SGHRS, CDR2 YFSETQ. In DNA form, the CDR3 reads TGCGCCAGCAGCTTGGGTGCAGCGGGGGGCCTCAGAGATACGCAGTATTTT. Protein: CASSLGAAGGLRDTQYF.

Ten or more counts support this clonotype. This chain connects TRBV7-2 to TRBJ1-5; D is unclear. Germline V gene data show CDR1 as SGHTA and CDR2 as FQGNSA. Trimming stripped 1 base from V and 1 base from J, with 11 bases between. CDR3 length: 16 amino acids. The CDR3 loop reads CASSLGEEISNQPQHF. Here the CDR3 DNA reads TGTGCCAGCAGCTTAGGCGAAGAGATAAGCAATCAGCCCCAGCATTTT.

This clonotype was found many times. The CDR3 sequence: CSVRRELAGGQFF. Here the CDR3 DNA reads TGCAGTGTTCGGCGAGAACTAGCCGGGGGGCAGTTCTTC. The chain has TRBV20-1 and TRBJ2-1, with D maybe TRBD2 (6 bases). Germline CDR1 is DFQATT and CDR2 is SNEGSKA (reference sequence). V dropped 7 bases and J dropped 12 bases, with 22 bases sitting between them. CDR3 length equals 13 residues.

Of note for this clonotype: A much more abundant neighbour one base away suggests this may be a read error. This rearrangement joins TRBV6-1 to TRBJ2-4; TRBD2 matches at 10 bases. Matching the DNA end better, TRBJ2-5 makes the J call doubtful. The CDR3 covers 17 residues. CDR1 is MNHNS, CDR2 SASEGT, per germline. CDR3 region: CASSPTSGEWIGETQYF. In DNA, the CDR3 is TGTGCCAGCAGTCCAACTAGCGGGGAATGGATAGGAGAGACCCAGTACTTC.

As to this clonotype: A much bigger clone sits one base away, suggesting this may be a read error. V gene TRBV4-1 combines with J gene TRBJ2-1, with a weak D call TRBD2 (6 bases). The J call may be in error: the DNA end matches TRBJ2-7 better. Germline V gene sequence: CDR1 MGHRA, CDR2 YSYEKL. CDR3 length: 17 residues. The CDR3 loop is CASSQSARGSSYNEQYF. The DNA for the CDR3 is TGCGCCAGCAGCCAATCCGCTCGGGGGAGCTCCTACAATGAGCAGTACTTC.

In its sample, this clonotype was seen a few times. The germline gene is not matched at one end of the junction; a read error may be the cause. The V and J genes are TRBV12-3 or TRBV12-4 and TRBJ1-2; 8 nucleotides line up with TRBD1. This CDR3 is built from 14 residues. This CDR3 reads CASIPQGAFYDYTF. The CDR3 DNA reads TGTGCCAGCATCCCGCAGGGGGCGTTCTATGACTACACCTTC.

This clonotype was seen many times. V and J are TRBV6-5 and TRBJ2-7; D not resolved. In germline, CDR1 is MNHEY, CDR2 SVGAGI. The CDR3 runs to 13 residues. Trimming stripped 6 bases from V and 2 bases from J, with 11 bases between. CDR3 protein: CASRPGFTYEQYF. The CDR3 bases are TGTGCCAGCAGACCTGGATTCACCTACGAGCAGTACTTC.

This sequence joins TRBV29-1 and TRBJ2-7; TRBD1 might be the D (5 bases). Germline-derived CDR1 and CDR2 are SQVTM and ANQGSEA. Trimming took off 0 bases at V and 1 base at J, with 13 bases between the two ends. CDR3 size: 15 residues. The CDR3 coding sequence is TGCAGCGTTGAAGATGAAGGGGCGCGGTCCTACGAGCAGTACTTC. This sequence encodes CSVEDEGARSYEQYF.

As for this clonotype: A read error is possible here, since a much larger clone lies one base away. V usage is TRBV5-1 and J usage is TRBJ2-1; 8 positions match TRBD2. The trim removed 4 bases at V and 9 bases at J, leaving 12 bases unmatched. The CDR3 runs to 15 residues. Germline V gene lookup returns CDR1 SGHRS and CDR2 YFSETQ. Here the CDR3 reads CASSVGPAGAGEQFF. CDR3 nucleotides: TGCGCCAGCAGCGTTGGACCAGCGGGGGCGGGTGAGCAGTTCTTC.

The genes are TRBV29-1 and TRBJ2-1; D unclear. Germline CDR1 is SQVTM and CDR2 is ANQGSEA. V was cut by 3 bases and J by 0 bases, with 15 bases left in between. The CDR3 runs 16 residues. CDR3: CSVESSFVGSYNEQFF. The DNA for the CDR3 is TGCAGCGTTGAGTCTTCCTTTGTTGGCTCCTACAATGAGCAGTTCTTC.

Comments on this clonotype: The junction does not match germline at one end; this may be a read error. The chain combines TRBV7-9 with TRBJ1-3; D is possibly TRBD1 (6 bases). Germline assignment: CDR1 SEHNR and CDR2 FQNEAQ (reference sequence). The CDR3 extends over 18 amino acids. The CDR3 region is CSSSFSSSRGGYGNTIYF. The DNA for the CDR3 is TGTTCCAGCAGCTTTTCCTCCTCCCGGGGGGGCTACGGAAACACCATATATTTT.

The V gene is TRBV20-1, the J gene TRBJ1-3; 7 nucleotides line up with TRBD1. CDR3 length equals 12 residues. V shed 0 bases and J 7 bases; nucleotides not matched to a gene: 0. Germline V gives CDR1 DFQATT, CDR2 SNEGSKA (reference sequence). Written as DNA, the CDR3 is TGCAGTGCTAGAGAACAGGGGAACACCATATATTTT. Protein product: CSAREQGNTIYF.

Points on this clonotype: An end of the junction differs from the germline gene, which may be a read error. The V and J genes are TRBV6-1 and TRBJ2-4; 8 positions match TRBD1. Near its end, the DNA agrees better with TRBJ2-5, so the J call may be wrong. The V gene's germline CDR1 is MNHNS and CDR2 SASEGT. There are 16 residues in the CDR3. CDR3 sequence: CASGEAAGGAGETQYF. CDR3 coding DNA: TGCGCCAGCGGTGAAGCGGCAGGGGGCGCGGGAGAGACCCAGTACTTC.

This clonotype was seen repeatedly, ten times or more. CDR3 sequence reads: CASSVSSELNQETQYF. CDR3 nucleotides: TGCGCCAGCAGCGTATCTAGCGAGCTGAACCAAGAGACCCAGTACTTC. The rearrangement uses TRBV5-1 and TRBJ2-5; D may be TRBD2 (6 bases). The CDR3 length is 16 residues. CDR1 is SGHRS, CDR2 YFSETQ, per germline. V dropped 4 bases and J dropped 0 bases, with 16 bases sitting between them.

This clonotype was counted only a few times. The chain uses TRBV27 and TRBJ2-2, with 14 bases aligning to TRBD2. This CDR3 is built from 17 residues. Trimming cost V 2 bases and J 5 bases; bases outside gene matches: 4. The germline CDR1 and CDR2 sequences are MNHEY and SMNVEV (reference sequence). CDR3 nucleotides: TGTGCCAGCAGTTTAATCGGACTAGCGGGGGGAACCGGGGAGCTGTTTTTT. Residues: CASSLIGLAGGTGELFF.